Following are 30 T cell receptor beta chains from one sample sequenced in a study of shared clonotypes between healthy human individuals. TCRdb keeps only in-frame clones here, not all; method: immunoSEQ multiplex PCR. Of some 2 million clones in the sample, around 95% are singletons; the top ten hold around 0.13%. The sequencing sample was made of naive CD4+ T cells sorted from blood. Subset described: CD45RA+ positively selected. Source of these receptors: a man aged 18 to 30 in good health.

The V gene is TRBV18, the J gene TRBJ2-5; D might be TRBD1 (6 bases). Germline assignment: CDR1 KGHSH and CDR2 LQKENI. Trimming shortened V by 2 bases and J by 5 bases, and 9 bases separated the two germline ends. The CDR3 extends over 13 amino acids. The CDR3 sequence is CASSPSRGETQYF. For the CDR3, the DNA is TGTGCCAGCTCACCAAGTAGGGGGGAGACCCAGTACTTC.

The chain joins TRBV4-1 to TRBJ1-1, with D uncertain. V lost 1 base and J 5 bases, leaving 14 bases between the germline ends. This CDR3 is 15 amino acids long. Germline CDR1 reads MGHRA; CDR2 reads YSYEKL. CDR3 sequence: CASSQVRARTTEAFF. In nucleotides, the CDR3 is TGCGCCAGCAGCCAAGTGAGGGCAAGAACAACTGAAGCTTTCTTT.

The chain carries TRBV19 and TRBJ1-5, with 8 bases fitting TRBD1. This CDR3 is 15 amino acids long. Trimming took 4 bases from V and 3 from J; bases not matched to a gene: 5. Per the germline V gene, CDR1 is LNHDA and CDR2 is SQIVND (reference sequence). CDR3 residues: CASSRTGWDNQPQHF. The CDR3 DNA reads TGTGCCAGTAGTAGGACAGGGTGGGACAATCAGCCCCAGCATTTT.

The rearrangement joins TRBV7-9 to TRBJ2-5, with 8 bases fitting TRBD2. The CDR3 has 16 amino acids. The V gene's germline CDR1 is SEHNR and CDR2 FQNEAQ (reference sequence). J was trimmed by 3 bases and V by 5 bases; bases with no gene match: 11. CDR3 DNA: TGTGCCAGCAGCCCCCGACACGGGGGGGCGGAAGAGACCCAGTACTTC. This gives the protein CASSPRHGGAEETQYF.

CDR3 DNA: TGTGCCAGCAGTTTTTTGGACAGGGTGGCGACCGGGGAGCTGTTTTTT. It yields the protein CASSFLDRVATGELFF. This chain links TRBV28 with TRBJ2-2; 8 bases map to TRBD1. The CDR3 totals 16 residues. Per germline, CDR1 MDHEN and CDR2 SYDVKM. V was pared by 3 bases and J by 5 bases, with 8 bases of the junction left unmatched.

V usage is TRBV10-3 and J usage is TRBJ2-5; TRBD2 aligns across 10 bases. V trimming: 0 bases; J trimming: 2 bases; junction bases outside the gene matches: 3. CDR1 ENHRY and CDR2 SYGVKD come from the germline V gene. CDR3 size: 16 residues. The CDR3 nucleotides read TGTGCCATCAGTGAGTCAAGCGGGGGGGCACAAGAGACCCAGTACTTC. Its protein product is CAISESSGGAQETQYF.

The J gene is TRBJ2-1, the V gene TRBV7-2; 8 bases are a match to TRBD2. The length of the CDR3 is 15 residues. V was clipped by 3 bases and J by 4 bases; unmatched bases: 5. CDR1 SGHTA and CDR2 FQGNSA come from the germline V gene. Here the CDR3 DNA reads TGTGCCAGCAGCTTGTCTAGCGGGCCTTACAATGAGCAGTTCTTC. Protein sequence: CASSLSSGPYNEQFF.

This chain uses TRBV18 with TRBJ1-2, with 10 bases aligning to TRBD1. This CDR3 comprises 16 residues. The junction had 13 bases not matched to a gene; V was cut back by 6 bases and J by 6 bases. Germline V gene data show CDR1 as KGHSH and CDR2 as LQKENI. The CDR3 region has the DNA TGTGCCAGCTCTCGACCACCGGGACAGGGGTACGATGGCTACACCTTC. Amino acid sequence: CASSRPPGQGYDGYTF. Full variable domain (outside the CDR3, taken from reference TRBV18 and TRBJ1-2): NAGVMQNPRHLVRRRGQEARLRCSPMKGHSHVYWYRQLPEEGLKFMVYLQKENIIDESGMPKERFSAEFPKEGPSILRIQQVVRGDSAAYFCASSRPPGQGYDGYTFGSGTRLTVV.

The V gene is TRBV30, the J gene TRBJ2-4, with D perhaps TRBD2 (7 bases). Germline V CDR1 and CDR2: GTSNPN, SVGIG (reference sequence). The CDR3 sequence is 13 residues long. The V end lost 3 bases, the J end lost 6 bases, and 12 bases lay between the germline ends. The CDR3 nucleotides read TGTGCCTGGAGGGGAGGGGGAATAAACATTCAGTACTTC. Protein product: CAWRGGGINIQYF.

The V gene is TRBV5-1, the J gene TRBJ1-2; a possible D gene is TRBD1 (5 bases). V lost 3 bases and J lost 2, with 17 bases in between. The CDR3 covers 16 residues. Germline V CDR1 and CDR2: SGHRS, YFSETQ. CDR3 loop: CASSWGRDTVNYGYTF. The DNA for the CDR3 is TGCGCCAGCAGCTGGGGCCGGGATACAGTCAACTATGGCTACACCTTC.

V and J are TRBV5-8 and TRBJ2-5; D is unresolved. The CDR3 loop spans 14 amino acids. V lost 4 bases, J lost 1 base, and 11 bases lay in between. CDR1 SGHTS and CDR2 YDEGEE come from the germline V gene. CDR3 loop: CASSNDPTQETQYF. The DNA of the CDR3 is TGTGCCAGCAGCAACGACCCTACCCAAGAGACCCAGTACTTC.

Turning to this clone: Different DNA sequences within this sample yield the same CDR3. J is TRBJ1-6 and V is TRBV6-5; maybe TRBD1 (5 bases). Germline CDR1 MNHEY, CDR2 SVGAGI. This CDR3 is 14 amino acids long. Trimming shortened V by 2 bases and J by 9 bases, and 11 bases separated the two germline ends. CDR3: CASSYGGKGSPLHF. CDR3 DNA: TGTGCCAGCAGTTACGGGGGGAAAGGTTCACCCCTCCACTTT.

The rearrangement links TRBV6-1 to TRBJ2-7; D is unclear. V lost 4 bases and J 2 bases, leaving 9 bases between the germline ends. The germline V gene has CDR1 MNHNS and CDR2 SASEGT. The CDR3 is made up of 13 amino acids. In nucleotides, the CDR3 is TGTGCCAGCAGTGTCACTTTTGCCTACGAGCAGTACTTC. Its translation is CASSVTFAYEQYF.

The CDR3 here is CASRLTGEIFEKLFF. DNA of the CDR3: TGCGCCAGCAGATTAACCGGGGAGATCTTCGAAAAACTGTTTTTT. The chain has TRBV5-1 and TRBJ1-4; D unresolved. CDR3 size: 15 residues. Trimming cost V 5 bases and J 8 bases, with 19 bases left between them. Germline CDR1 is SGHRS and CDR2 is YFSETQ. The variable domain in full, completed from reference TRBV5-1 and TRBJ1-4, reads KAGVTQTPRYLIKTRGQQVTLSCSPISGHRSVSWYQQTPGQGLQFLFEYFSETQRNKGNFPGRFSGRQFSNSRSEMNVSTLELGDSALYLCASRLTGEIFEKLFFGSGTQLSVL.

V gene TRBV5-4 combines with J gene TRBJ2-5; 8 bases map to TRBD2. V shed 2 bases and J 4 bases; nucleotides not matched to a gene: 4. The CDR3 has 14 amino acids. Germline assignment: CDR1 SGHNT and CDR2 YYREEE (reference sequence). The chain's CDR3 is CASSLPGLGETQYF. CDR3 coding DNA: TGTGCCAGCAGCTTACCGGGACTAGGAGAGACCCAGTACTTC.

The CDR3 DNA follows: TGCGCCAGCAGCCCAGGACGGCTCGTAGGCAATCAGCCCCAGCATTTT. It translates to CASSPGRLVGNQPQHF. The J gene is TRBJ1-5, the V gene TRBV5-1; D is unresolved. CDR1 is SGHRS, CDR2 YFSETQ, per germline. V was shortened by 4 bases and J by 2 bases, with 16 bases between the two germline ends. The CDR3 totals 16 residues.

The V call is TRBV15, the J call TRBJ2-5, with 9 bases aligning to TRBD1. The CDR3 covers 16 residues. Germline V gives CDR1 LNHNV, CDR2 YYDKDF (reference sequence). Germline trimming cut 0 bases from V and 5 bases from J; bases unmatched to any gene: 7. The CDR3, as DNA: TGTGCCACCAGCAGAGAGGGACAGGGTATCTCCGAGACCCAGTACTTC. Translated: CATSREGQGISETQYF.

A single count supports this clone. The chain employs TRBV5-1 and TRBJ1-5, with D possibly TRBD1 on 5 matching bases. CDR3 length: 14 amino acids. V was trimmed by 4 bases and J by 7 bases, leaving 15 bases between them. Germline CDR1 and CDR2: SGHRS and YFSETQ. The CDR3 here is CASSPDSFEQPQHF. The CDR3 coding sequence is TGCGCCAGCAGCCCCGACAGTTTCGAGCAGCCCCAGCATTTT.

CDR3 in DNA: TGTGCCAGCAGCTTAGGGACAGGGGCCACCGGGGAGCTGTTTTTT. Its translation: CASSLGTGATGELFF. This chain joins TRBV7-2 and TRBJ2-2; 9 bases are shared with TRBD1. V trimming: 1 base; J trimming: 4 bases; junction bases outside the gene matches: 1. The CDR3 loop spans 15 amino acids. Per germline, CDR1 SGHTA and CDR2 FQGNSA.

This clone was seen just once. The sample carries other DNA sequences with the same CDR3. The gene calls are TRBV4-1 and TRBJ1-1; D not resolved. Germline V gene lookup returns CDR1 MGHRA and CDR2 YSYEKL. The V and J ends lost 1 base and 2 bases respectively, with 8 bases between them. This CDR3 is 14 amino acids long. This chain's CDR3 is CASSQVGRNTEAFF. CDR3 sequence (DNA): TGCGCCAGCAGCCAAGTGGGCAGAAACACTGAAGCTTTCTTT.

V and J are TRBV4-1 and TRBJ2-1; D not resolved. CDR3 length: 18 amino acids. Trimming pared 2 bases from V and 2 bases from J, leaving 19 bases between. Germline V gives CDR1 MGHRA, CDR2 YSYEKL. The CDR3 reads CASSQFHLSGVPYNEQFF. CDR3 bases: TGCGCCAGCAGCCAATTCCATCTGTCTGGGGTCCCCTACAATGAGCAGTTCTTC.

The chain uses TRBV9 and TRBJ2-3, with TRBD2 identical over 9 bases. Losses at the gene ends were 2 bases for V and 4 bases for J; bases not matched to a gene: 5. Germline values: CDR1 SGDLS, CDR2 YYNGEE. The CDR3 contains 15 residues. The CDR3 loop reads CASSVRGGASDTQYF. CDR3 nucleotides: TGTGCCAGCAGCGTTCGCGGGGGGGCCTCAGATACGCAGTATTTT.

The gene calls are TRBV30 and TRBJ2-3; D is unclear. This CDR3 comprises 13 residues. The germline V gene encodes CDR1 GTSNPN and CDR2 SVGIG (reference sequence). Between the trimmed V and J ends, which lost 2 bases and 0 bases, there was a span of 6 bases. For the CDR3, the DNA is TGTGCCTGGAGTTCGGAGAGCACAGATACGCAGTATTTT. Its protein product is CAWSSESTDTQYF.

This rearrangement joins TRBV6-5 to TRBJ2-3, with a weak D call TRBD2 (5 bases). V was clipped by 8 bases and J by 1 base, with 10 bases between them. The CDR3 extends over 13 amino acids. CDR1 is MNHEY and CDR2 is SVGAGI in the germline V gene. The CDR3 DNA reads TGTGCCAGCCATAGCGAGGGCACAGATACGCAGTATTTT. Translated, it gives CASHSEGTDTQYF.

This rearrangement joins TRBV18 to TRBJ1-1, with TRBD1 matching 9 bases. The germline gives CDR1 KGHSH, CDR2 LQKENI. V was pared by 0 bases and J by 4 bases, with 3 bases of the junction left unmatched. The CDR3 loop spans 15 amino acids. The CDR3 spells CASSPPTGGFTEAFF. The CDR3 coding sequence is TGTGCCAGCTCACCACCGACAGGGGGATTCACTGAAGCTTTCTTT. Based on the CDR3 plus reference TRBV18 and TRBJ1-1, the full variable domain is NAGVMQNPRHLVRRRGQEARLRCSPMKGHSHVYWYRQLPEEGLKFMVYLQKENIIDESGMPKERFSAEFPKEGPSILRIQQVVRGDSAAYFCASSPPTGGFTEAFFGQGTRLTVV.

The gene calls are TRBV6-6 and TRBJ2-7; 8 nucleotides align to TRBD2. Germline V gives CDR1 MNHNY, CDR2 SVGAGI (reference sequence). The CDR3 has 14 amino acids. V lost 6 bases, J lost 0 bases, and 4 bases stayed unmatched. CDR3 in amino acids: CASRSSGSSYEQYF. Written as DNA, the CDR3 is TGTGCCAGCAGATCGAGCGGGAGCTCCTACGAGCAGTACTTC.

The genes are TRBV30 and TRBJ2-2; 7 bases agree with TRBD1. The CDR3 extends over 15 amino acids. J was trimmed by 5 bases and V by 5 bases; bases with no gene match: 11. Germline lookup yields CDR1 GTSNPN and CDR2 SVGIG (reference sequence). As DNA, the CDR3 is TGTGCCTGGGAGCAGGGACAGTCGCAGACCGGGGAGCTGTTTTTT. As protein: CAWEQGQSQTGELFF. The full variable domain, completed using reference TRBV30 and TRBJ2-2, is SQTIHQWPATLVQPVGSPLSLECTVEGTSNPNLYWYRQAAGRGLQLLFYSVGIGQISSEVPQNLSASRPQDRQFILSSKKLLLSDSGFYLCAWEQGQSQTGELFFGEGSRLTVL.

The rearrangement joins TRBV6-1 to TRBJ2-5, with a weak D call TRBD1 (5 bases). This CDR3 spans 13 amino acids. Germline V gives CDR1 MNHNS, CDR2 SASEGT. V was shortened by 6 bases and J by 5 bases, with 13 bases between the two germline ends. CDR3 residues: CASRWGRTETQYF. DNA of the CDR3: TGTGCCAGCAGATGGGGCAGGACGGAGACCCAGTACTTC.

The chain has TRBV6-1 and TRBJ1-2; D is unclear. Germline CDR1 MNHNS, CDR2 SASEGT. The CDR3 is 13 amino acids. V lost 3 bases, J lost 7 bases, and 12 bases lay in between. CDR3 coding DNA: TGTGCCAGCAGTGATGGTAGGGCGGGTGGCTACACCTTC. Translation: CASSDGRAGGYTF.

CDR3 residues: CASSSPGDRALLGQPQHF. DNA for the CDR3: TGTGCCAGCAGTTCCCCAGGAGACAGGGCGCTCTTGGGGCAGCCCCAGCATTTT. This chain joins TRBV28 and TRBJ1-5, with TRBD1 matching over 7 bases. The germline gives CDR1 MDHEN, CDR2 SYDVKM. The CDR3 covers 18 residues. Trimming cost V 4 bases and J 7 bases; bases outside gene matches: 19.